The 23 T cell receptor beta chains below come from one sample, sequenced in a study of blood T cell repertoires in COVID-19 (dated by TCRdb to about 2020). The method was the immunoSEQ multiplex PCR assay. In its TCRdb copy, this immuneACCESS table keeps in-frame sequences only and misses some clones. Where compared with another copy, unresolved V genes explain less than half of these, and the others have no known cause. For this sample there are just under 40,000 clones; 75% to 85% appear just once. The ten largest make up roughly 9.7% of the sample. The sample consisted of peripheral blood. These receptors were obtained from a human donor in a cohort sampled during active COVID-19.

Sample share makes this clone medium-sized. Different DNA sequences within this sample yield the same CDR3. The chain recombines TRBV27 with TRBJ1-5; D perhaps matches TRBD1 (6 bases). V lost 0 bases and J 6 bases, leaving 12 bases between the germline ends. Germline V gene data show CDR1 as MNHEY and CDR2 as SMNVEV (reference sequence). CDR3 length: 15 amino acids. The CDR3: CASSLSGGGGQPQHF. As DNA, the CDR3 is TGTGCCAGCAGTTTATCGGGTGGGGGCGGTCAGCCCCAGCATTTT.

This clone is a singleton in its sample. This sequence joins TRBV6-5 and TRBJ1-6; tentatively, D is TRBD1 (6 bases). The CDR3 is 15 residues long. The germline gives CDR1 MNHEY, CDR2 SVGAGI. V was clipped by 6 bases and J by 7 bases, with 16 bases between them. The CDR3 bases are TGTGCCAGCAGCAAACAGGGAGAATTAAATTCACCCCTCCACTTT. Translated: CASSKQGELNSPLHF.

This chain links TRBV7-9 with TRBJ2-7; 7 bases align to TRBD1. CDR3 length: 16 residues. Trimming took 5 bases from V and 3 from J; bases not matched to a gene: 13. CDR1 and CDR2 from the germline V gene are SEHNR and FQNEAQ (reference sequence). CDR3 sequence: CASSPRQGPLGYEQYF. The CDR3 bases are TGTGCCAGCAGCCCCCGACAGGGCCCCCTGGGCTACGAGCAGTACTTC.

The chain is built from TRBV15 and TRBJ2-7; TRBD2 aligns across 12 bases. The CDR3 is 15 residues long. CDR1 is LNHNV and CDR2 is YYDKDF in the germline V gene (reference sequence). V shed 1 base and J 6 bases; nucleotides not matched to a gene: 4. For the CDR3, the DNA is TGTGCCACCAGCAGAGGACTAGCGGGAGTTTCCGAGCAGTACTTC. It specifies CATSRGLAGVSEQYF.

V gene TRBV19 combines with J gene TRBJ2-1, with 10 positions matching TRBD2. This CDR3 comprises 16 residues. The trim removed 6 bases at V and 10 bases at J, leaving 15 bases unmatched. Germline CDR1 reads LNHDA; CDR2 reads SQIVND (reference sequence). CDR3 protein: CASRPSGLAGVKEQFF. In DNA form, the CDR3 reads TGTGCCAGTAGACCGTCGGGGCTAGCGGGAGTTAAGGAGCAGTTCTTC. Supplemented by reference TRBV19 and TRBJ2-1, the full variable domain reads DGGITQSPKYLFRKEGQNVTLSCEQNLNHDAMYWYRQDPGQGLRLIYYSQIVNDFQKGDIAEGYSVSREKKESFPLTVTSAQKNPTAFYLCASRPSGLAGVKEQFFGPGTRLTVL.

This sequence joins TRBV6-4 and TRBJ1-4; possibly TRBD1 for D (5 bases). V lost 6 bases, J lost 7 bases, and 15 bases lay in between. Germline-derived CDR1 and CDR2 are MRHNA and SNTAGT. The CDR3 has 14 residues. The CDR3 reads CASRGSRQPEKLFF. Written as DNA, the CDR3 is TGTGCCAGCAGGGGCAGTAGACAGCCTGAAAAACTGTTTTTT.

This sequence joins TRBV11-2 and TRBJ2-1, with 9 bases that match TRBD2. Germline V gene lookup returns CDR1 SGHAT and CDR2 FQNNGV. The CDR3 covers 16 residues. Losses at the gene ends were 2 bases for V and 7 bases for J; bases not matched to a gene: 9. The CDR3 loop reads CASSLSSGSLRNEQFF. The CDR3 nucleotides are TGTGCCAGCAGCTTAAGTAGCGGGAGTTTGCGGAATGAGCAGTTCTTC.

The rearrangement uses TRBV5-4 and TRBJ2-7, with 8 nucleotides matching TRBD2. This CDR3 spans 16 amino acids. V was pared by 1 base and J by 3 bases, with 9 bases of the junction left unmatched. CDR1 and CDR2 (germline): SGHNT, YYREEE (reference sequence). For the CDR3, the DNA is TGTGCCAGCAGCTTGAGCGGGGGAGGCTTAAGCTACGAGCAGTACTTC. Its translation: CASSLSGGGLSYEQYF.

The chain uses TRBV20-1 and TRBJ2-7; tentative D call: TRBD1 (6 bases). There are 14 residues in the CDR3. Germline V CDR1 and CDR2: DFQATT, SNEGSKA (reference sequence). V lost 3 bases, J lost 0 bases, and 12 bases lay in between. In DNA form, the CDR3 reads TGCAGTGCTAGTCGACAGGACCTCTCCTACGAGCAGTACTTC. Its protein product is CSASRQDLSYEQYF.

The V and J genes are TRBV18 and TRBJ1-6, with TRBD1 matching 11 bases. The CDR3 length is 20 residues. CDR1 is KGHSH, CDR2 LQKENI, per germline. Unmatched junction bases numbered 17, after V lost 8 bases and J lost 2 bases. For the CDR3, the DNA is TGTGCCAGCATCCCGGGACAGGGGGTAGATGAGGGGCCCTATAATTCACCCCTCCACTTT. Its translation: CASIPGQGVDEGPYNSPLHF.

The chain uses TRBV30 and TRBJ1-6, with 8 nucleotides matching TRBD1. Germline values: CDR1 GTSNPN, CDR2 SVGIG (reference sequence). The CDR3 length is 14 residues. V lost 2 bases and J lost 7; bases outside the gene matches: 4. The CDR3 DNA follows: TGTGCCTGGAGTACAGGGACAGGAAATTCACCCCTCCACTTT. It is translated as CAWSTGTGNSPLHF.

The CDR3 region has the DNA TGTGCCAGCAGTCGGGGACTAGCGGGAGGGGTGTATTTT. Amino acid sequence: CASSRGLAGGVYF. The V and J genes are TRBV6-2 or TRBV6-3 and TRBJ2-3, with 16 bases fitting TRBD2. J gave up 14 bases and V 5 bases, and 4 bases lay outside the gene matches. The CDR3 has 13 amino acids. Germline lookup yields CDR1 MNHEY and CDR2 SVGEGT.

The gene calls are TRBV28 and TRBJ1-5; D not certain. Germline V gene lookup returns CDR1 MDHEN and CDR2 SYDVKM. The CDR3 has 15 amino acids. The V and J ends lost 3 bases and 0 bases respectively, with 9 bases between them. The CDR3 DNA is TGTGCCAGCAGTTTTCAAGCCCCTAGCAATCAGCCCCAGCATTTT. Amino acid sequence: CASSFQAPSNQPQHF.

This clone has at least ten counts. The CDR3 region is CASAIGTGVPGANVLTF. CDR3 coding DNA: TGTGCCAGTGCAATAGGGACAGGGGTCCCTGGGGCCAACGTCCTGACTTTC. The rearrangement links TRBV19 to TRBJ2-6, with 10 nucleotides matching TRBD1. V trimming: 8 bases; J trimming: 2 bases; junction bases outside the gene matches: 9. Germline assignment: CDR1 LNHDA and CDR2 SQIVND (reference sequence). The CDR3 is 17 residues long. Together with reference TRBV19 and TRBJ2-6, the CDR3 gives the full variable domain: DGGITQSPKYLFRKEGQNVTLSCEQNLNHDAMYWYRQDPGQGLRLIYYSQIVNDFQKGDIAEGYSVSREKKESFPLTVTSAQKNPTAFYLCASAIGTGVPGANVLTFGAGSRLTVL.

V usage is TRBV10-3 and J usage is TRBJ2-7, with 7 bases fitting TRBD1. This CDR3 has 12 residues. The V gene's germline CDR1 is ENHRY and CDR2 SYGVKD. V lost 4 bases, J lost 12 bases, and 9 bases stayed unmatched. In DNA, the CDR3 is TGTGCCATCAGTGGGTCCGGACAGGCTTCGTACTTC. Encoded protein: CAISGSGQASYF.

The chain has TRBV5-6 and TRBJ1-1, with D uncertain. Germline V gives CDR1 SGHDT, CDR2 YYEEEE. V lost 4 bases, J lost 1 base, and 11 bases lay in between. This CDR3 contains 14 residues. For the CDR3, the DNA is TGTGCCAGCAGCCTTACGCAGTGGAACACTGAAGCTTTCTTT. Translation: CASSLTQWNTEAFF.

The rearrangement links TRBV6-4 to TRBJ2-2; TRBD2 matches 8 bases. Germline CDR1 and CDR2: MRHNA and SNTAGT. Trimming removed 4 bases from V and 4 bases from J; junction bases left unmatched: 5. This CDR3 has 15 amino acids. As DNA, the CDR3 is TGTGCCAGCAGTGCAACTAGCGGCATCACCGGGGAGCTGTTTTTT. Its translation: CASSATSGITGELFF.

This rearrangement joins TRBV6-5 to TRBJ1-1; 7 bases line up with TRBD1. The CDR3 spans 15 residues. V lost 6 bases, J lost 0 bases, and 7 bases stayed unmatched. The germline V gene has CDR1 MNHEY and CDR2 SVGAGI. The CDR3 spells CASSLGGQMNTEAFF. CDR3 DNA: TGTGCCAGCAGCCTCGGGGGACAGATGAACACTGAAGCTTTCTTT.

As DNA, the CDR3 is TGCGCCAGCAGCAGAACTACCGGGACAAATGAAAAACTGTTTTTT. Amino acid sequence: CASSRTTGTNEKLFF. V gene TRBV5-1 combines with J gene TRBJ1-4; TRBD1 might be the D (6 bases). The CDR3 spans 15 residues. Trimming cost V 4 bases and J 5 bases, with 15 bases left between them. CDR1 SGHRS and CDR2 YFSETQ come from the germline V gene.

This chain joins TRBV6-5 and TRBJ1-2; 11 bases fit TRBD1. The CDR3 is 15 residues long. CDR1 is MNHEY and CDR2 is SVGAGI in the germline V gene. The V segment lost 10 bases and the J segment 6 bases; nucleotides outside the gene matches: 13. The CDR3 loop reads CAIRPGTGGGNGYTF. For the CDR3, the DNA is TGTGCCATTCGCCCCGGGACAGGGGGGGGTAATGGCTACACCTTC.

The chain is built from TRBV6-5 and TRBJ1-2; TRBD1 matches 8 bases. After removal of 5 bases from V and 3 bases from J, the junction contained 8 bases not matched to a gene. This CDR3 comprises 15 residues. CDR1 MNHEY and CDR2 SVGAGI come from the germline V gene. The CDR3 DNA sequence: TGTGCCAGCAGTAACACAGGGGGAGGGCACTATGGCTACACCTTC. Its protein product is CASSNTGGGHYGYTF.

The V and J genes are TRBV18 and TRBJ2-5, with D possibly TRBD2 on 6 matching bases. CDR3 size: 13 residues. V lost 6 bases, J lost 2 bases, and 10 bases lay in between. Germline CDR1 and CDR2: KGHSH and LQKENI. The CDR3 loop reads CASSSTRQETQYF. The CDR3 DNA sequence: TGTGCCAGCTCCTCGACTAGACAAGAGACCCAGTACTTC.

CDR3 protein: CASTQTEGNQPQHF. The CDR3 DNA reads TGTGCCAGCACACAGACAGAAGGCAATCAGCCCCAGCATTTT. The chain couples TRBV2 to TRBJ1-5; TRBD1 might be the D (5 bases). CDR3 length: 14 residues. The germline V gene has CDR1 SNHLY and CDR2 FYNNEI. With 7 bases removed from V and 2 bases from J, the gap between germline ends came to 12 bases.